Each of the 7 T cell receptor beta chains below was sequenced from the same sample in a study of shared clonotypes between healthy human individuals. Using immunoSEQ multiplex PCR, the repertoire was profiled, and TCRdb retains in-frame clones only, with some absent. Of over a million clones listed, about 96% were seen once; the top ten hold over 1%. Material for sequencing was naive CD4+ T cells sorted from blood. Subset in this sample: CD45RA+ positively selected. The receptor source for this set is a man younger than 45 in good health.

The genes are TRBV28 and TRBJ1-1; 10 bases are a match to TRBD1. With 2 bases clipped from V and 7 bases from J, the junction kept 7 bases outside the gene matches. The CDR3 sequence is 15 residues long. Per germline, CDR1 MDHEN and CDR2 SYDVKM. The CDR3 region is CASSLPDRGRGEAFF. CDR3 in DNA: TGTGCCAGCAGTTTACCCGACAGGGGGCGAGGTGAAGCTTTCTTT.

The V and J genes are TRBV10-3 and TRBJ1-3, with D uncertain. CDR3 length: 12 amino acids. From germline, CDR1 is ENHRY and CDR2 SYGVKD. V lost 11 bases and J lost 3, with 11 bases in between. The CDR3 DNA follows: TGTGCCCTGGGCGCTATTGGAAACACCATATATTTT. Translation: CALGAIGNTIYF.

V usage is TRBV2 and J usage is TRBJ1-1; 8 positions agree with TRBD1. The CDR3 is made up of 13 amino acids. Germline V CDR1 and CDR2: SNHLY, FYNNEI. J gave up 4 bases and V 6 bases, and 4 bases lay outside the gene matches. The CDR3 loop is CASSSGGLTEAFF. In DNA form, the CDR3 reads TGTGCCAGCAGCTCAGGGGGCCTCACTGAAGCTTTCTTT.

The CDR3 loop reads CASSQFTHRVFGTNEQFF. Written as DNA, the CDR3 is TGCGCCAGCAGTCAATTTACCCATCGGGTGTTTGGAACCAATGAGCAGTTCTTC. This chain connects TRBV23-1 to TRBJ2-1; D remains unclear. TRBV23-1 is identified as an open reading frame with a role that is uncertain. Trimming removed 1 base from V and 6 bases from J, with 22 bases in between. This CDR3 region has 18 residues.

This chain joins TRBV7-8 and TRBJ1-1, with D perhaps TRBD1 (6 bases). This CDR3 has 21 residues. Germline loops: CDR1 SGHVS, CDR2 FQNEAQ. With 2 bases removed from V and 1 base from J, the gap between germline ends came to 29 bases. CDR3 sequence: CASSLQRPPDRLGLRNTEAFF. In nucleotides, the CDR3 is TGTGCCAGCAGCTTACAAAGGCCCCCGGACAGACTGGGGCTAAGGAACACTGAAGCTTTCTTT. The variable domain in full, with the rest retrieved from reference TRBV7-8 and TRBJ1-1, is GAGVSQSPRYKVAKRGQDVALRCDPISGHVSLFWYQQALGQGPEFLTYFQNEAQLDKSGLPSDRFFAERPEGSVSTLKIQRTQQEDSAVYLCASSLQRPPDRLGLRNTEAFFGQGTRLTVV.

The J gene is TRBJ1-2, the V gene TRBV6-1, with 9 bases that match TRBD1. The V segment lost 2 bases and the J segment 5 bases; nucleotides outside the gene matches: 6. Germline CDR1 is MNHNS and CDR2 is SASEGT. The CDR3 length is 15 residues. The CDR3 coding sequence is TGTGCCAGCAGTGAAATTTACGGGACAGGGTATGGCTACACCTTC. The encoded protein is CASSEIYGTGYGYTF.

This clone was seen only once. V usage is TRBV25-1 and J usage is TRBJ2-5; 9 nucleotides match TRBD1. The CDR3 totals 16 residues. CDR1 is MGHDK, CDR2 SYGVNS, per germline. Trimming removed 8 bases from V and 5 bases from J; junction bases left unmatched: 15. This CDR3 is CASSRARTGAMETQYF. CDR3 DNA: TGTGCCAGCTCTCGTGCTAGGACAGGGGCCATGGAGACCCAGTACTTC.